The 25 T cell receptor beta chains below were found in one sample sequenced in a study of blood T cells in healthy people across ages. The use of a sample-barcoded 5' primer and a J-beta primer mix characterized a second PCR of about 7 to 12 cycles. TCRdb processed the 5' RACE reads anew with MiXCR; each CDR3 protein has one entry. The table includes about 570,000 distinct CDR3 sequences, over 25% detected once. These data were likewise used in another study, on T cells of mothers and their children.

Sequencing used blood. The receptors here all came from a boy aged 2-15 years in good health.

The sample holds many counts of this clonotype. V is TRBV2 and J is TRBJ1-2; 8 bases line up with TRBD1. The CDR3 runs 14 residues. The germline V gene has CDR1 SNHLY and CDR2 FYNNEI. V dropped 4 bases and J dropped 4; count of bases not matched to a gene: 5. The CDR3 loop is CASSVWGQVYGYTF. Written as DNA, the CDR3 is TGTGCCAGCAGTGTTTGGGGACAGGTCTATGGCTACACCTTC. Full variable domain (outside the CDR3, taken from reference TRBV2 and TRBJ1-2): EPEVTQTPSHQVTQMGQEVILRCVPISNHLYFYWYRQILGQKVEFLVSFYNNEISEKSEIFDDQFSVERPDGSNFTLKIRSTKLEDSAMYFCASSVWGQVYGYTFGSGTRLTVV.

The rearrangement joins TRBV7-6 to TRBJ2-7, with 7 bases matching TRBD1. V was clipped by 1 base and J by 2 bases; unmatched bases: 5. Germline CDR1 reads SGHVS; CDR2 reads FNYEAQ. This CDR3 is built from 15 residues. In DNA, the CDR3 is TGTGCCAGCAGCTTAGAGGGGGACAGTGCCTACGAGCAGTACTTC. Translation gives CASSLEGDSAYEQYF.

J is TRBJ1-2 and V is TRBV4-3; perhaps TRBD1 as D (5 bases). Germline loops: CDR1 LGHNA, CDR2 YSLEER. This CDR3 contains 14 residues. V lost 4 bases to trimming and J lost 6 bases, with 15 bases between them. CDR3 protein: CASSPTGGRNGYTF. CDR3 in DNA: TGCGCCAGCAGCCCGACTGGGGGACGGAATGGCTACACCTTC.

The genes are TRBV6-1 and TRBJ1-5; unclear D gene. Trimming took 2 bases from V and 0 from J, leaving 8 bases between them. The CDR3 length is 15 residues. CDR1 is MNHNS, CDR2 SASEGT, per germline. The DNA for the CDR3 is TGTGCCAGCAGTGAACCCGTGATTAGCAATCAGCCCCAGCATTTT. This gives the protein CASSEPVISNQPQHF.

This clonotype was counted between two and nine times. The chain has TRBV7-9 and TRBJ2-5, with 8 nucleotides matching TRBD1. Near its end, the DNA agrees better with TRBJ2-7, so the J call may be wrong. CDR3 length equals 16 residues. CDR1 and CDR2 (germline): SEHNR, FQNEAQ (reference sequence). The CDR3 nucleotides read TGTGCCAGCAGCCGCGGACAGGGAAAAGGGTCCTACGAGCAGTACTTC. This codes for CASSRGQGKGSYEQYF.

This clonotype was found a few times. The chain joins TRBV7-2 to TRBJ2-1; 9 bases are shared with TRBD1. This CDR3 region has 15 residues. Germline lookup yields CDR1 SGHTA and CDR2 FQGNSA. The V and J ends lost 3 bases and 4 bases, in that order; junction bases with no gene match: 4. The CDR3 spells CASSFDRGTYNEQFF. CDR3 in DNA: TGTGCCAGCAGCTTCGACAGGGGGACTTACAATGAGCAGTTCTTC.

This sequence joins TRBV18 and TRBJ2-7; D unresolved. CDR3 length equals 15 residues. V lost 1 base to trimming and J lost 0 bases, with 10 bases between them. The germline V gene has CDR1 KGHSH and CDR2 LQKENI. CDR3 in amino acids: CASSPQQVSSYEQYF. The CDR3 DNA reads TGTGCCAGCTCACCACAACAAGTAAGCTCCTACGAGCAGTACTTC. Full variable domain (missing parts from reference TRBV18 and TRBJ2-7): NAGVMQNPRHLVRRRGQEARLRCSPMKGHSHVYWYRQLPEEGLKFMVYLQKENIIDESGMPKERFSAEFPKEGPSILRIQQVVRGDSAAYFCASSPQQVSSYEQYFGPGTRLTVT.

The J gene is TRBJ2-5, the V gene TRBV20-1, with TRBD2 matching over 8 bases. The germline V gene has CDR1 DFQATT and CDR2 SNEGSKA (reference sequence). The J segment lost 3 bases and the V segment lost 3 bases, leaving 3 bases of the junction unmatched. The CDR3 consists of 13 residues. CDR3 sequence reads: CSARTSVKETQYF. Here the CDR3 DNA reads TGCAGTGCTAGGACTAGCGTCAAAGAGACCCAGTACTTC.

This chain uses TRBV12-3 or TRBV12-4 with TRBJ2-2, with 7 bases that match TRBD2. Trimming at V came to 8 bases and at J to 6 bases, leaving 6 bases not matched to a gene. CDR3 length equals 13 residues. The CDR3 nucleotides read TGTGCCAGCGTTCTGGGGAGGGCCGGGGAGCTGTTTTTT. Translation: CASVLGRAGELFF.

This clonotype was seen more than once but under ten times. The chain has TRBV10-1 and TRBJ2-5, with D perhaps matching TRBD1 or TRBD2 (6 bases each). V lost 2 bases and J lost 4, with 11 bases in between. Germline-derived CDR1 and CDR2 are WNHNN and SYGVQD (reference sequence). There are 14 residues in the CDR3. The CDR3 DNA follows: TGCGCCAGCAGTGAGGGGGGGCCGGGAGAGACCCAGTACTTC. It specifies CASSEGGPGETQYF.

J is TRBJ1-6 and V is TRBV6-5, with D unclear. Germline V CDR1 and CDR2: MNHEY, SVGAGI. CDR3 length: 13 amino acids. Trimming removed 3 bases from V and 9 bases from J, with 9 bases in between. The chain's CDR3 is CASSYRGSSPLHF. In DNA form, the CDR3 reads TGTGCCAGCAGTTATCGGGGTTCTTCACCCCTCCACTTT.

The table lists this clonotype with many counts. The chain recombines TRBV2 with TRBJ1-4; no clear D gene. V was cut by 7 bases and J by 6 bases, with 9 bases left in between. The CDR3 length is 12 residues. Germline V gene sequence: CDR1 SNHLY, CDR2 FYNNEI. The CDR3 sequence: CASKGTDEKLFF. Here the CDR3 DNA reads TGTGCCAGCAAGGGAACGGATGAAAAACTGTTTTTT.

The genes are TRBV20-1 and TRBJ2-5; a possible D gene is TRBD1 (6 bases). The germline V gene has CDR1 DFQATT and CDR2 SNEGSKA (reference sequence). The CDR3 is 17 residues long. Trimming stripped 2 bases from V and 5 bases from J, with 24 bases between. Here the CDR3 reads CSARPTLRGRGTETQYF. In DNA form, the CDR3 reads TGCAGTGCTAGACCCACTTTACGGGGAAGGGGGACGGAGACCCAGTACTTC.

This clonotype was seen more than once but under ten times. The chain employs TRBV6-2 or TRBV6-3 and TRBJ2-2; tentatively, D is TRBD1 or TRBD2 (5 bases each). CDR3 length: 14 residues. In germline, CDR1 is MNHEY, CDR2 SVGEGT. V shed 5 bases and J shed 3 bases, with 10 bases lying between them. The CDR3 DNA follows: TGTGCCAGCAGTCGGGACCTCGACACCGGGGAGCTGTTTTTT. The encoded protein is CASSRDLDTGELFF.

The chain employs TRBV29-1 and TRBJ2-6; 7 bases align to TRBD1. The CDR3 covers 15 residues. V dropped 6 bases and J dropped 0; count of bases not matched to a gene: 5. CDR1 is SQVTM, CDR2 ANQGSEA, per germline. The CDR3: CSVTGQISGANVLTF. The CDR3 nucleotides are TGCAGCGTCACGGGACAGATCTCTGGGGCCAACGTCCTGACTTTC.

This clonotype was counted a few times. V gene TRBV6-5 combines with J gene TRBJ1-2; D unclear. This CDR3 has 11 residues. Trimming left V 6 bases short and J 8 bases short, with 10 bases between. Germline CDR1 MNHEY, CDR2 SVGAGI. DNA for the CDR3: TGTGCCAGCAGCGACCTTAGGGGCTACACCTTC. Protein product: CASSDLRGYTF.

This chain links TRBV18 with TRBJ2-5, with TRBD1 identical over 7 bases. The DNA end is more similar to TRBJ2-1, so the J call may be wrong. The V gene's germline CDR1 is KGHSH and CDR2 LQKENI. This CDR3 region has 16 residues. The CDR3 region has the DNA TGTGCCAGCTCACCTGCCCAGGGGGTCCGATACAATGAGCAGTTCTTC. Amino acids: CASSPAQGVRYNEQFF.

V and J are TRBV6-5 and TRBJ2-5, with D perhaps TRBD1 (6 bases). Trimming removed 6 bases from V and 5 bases from J, with 19 bases in between. CDR3 length equals 15 residues. Per the germline V gene, CDR1 is MNHEY and CDR2 is SVGAGI. In nucleotides, the CDR3 is TGTGCCAGCAGCCTAACAGGGAAGTTGGGCGAGACCCAGTACTTC. Translated, it gives CASSLTGKLGETQYF.

In the case of this clonotype: One junction end disagrees with the germline gene, perhaps due to a read error. The chain carries TRBV7-7 and TRBJ2-5; D may be TRBD1 or TRBD2 (5 bases each). CDR3 length equals 17 residues. Germline loops: CDR1 SSHAT, CDR2 FNYEAQ (reference sequence). Written as DNA, the CDR3 is TGTGCTAGCAGCTTAGATCCGCAGTCGGGGCCCCAAGAGACCCAGTACTTC. Amino acid sequence: CASSLDPQSGPQETQYF.

The genes are TRBV6-4 and TRBJ2-1, with D perhaps matching TRBD2 (6 bases). CDR3 length: 12 residues. Trimming removed 5 bases at V and 9 bases at J, with 11 bases between. CDR1 MRHNA and CDR2 SNTAGT come from the germline V gene. The CDR3 here is CASSNRLGEQFF. The CDR3 DNA is TGTGCCAGCAGTAACCGACTAGGTGAGCAGTTCTTC.

On this clonotype itself: The CDR3 does not close with the conserved phenylalanine or tryptophan, likely indicating a read error. The rearrangement uses TRBV6-6 and TRBJ1-1; TRBD1 matches 12 bases. CDR3 length: 15 residues. The ends lost 5 bases at V and 5 bases at J; junction bases unmatched: 6. Looked up from germline, CDR1 is MNHNY and CDR2 is SVGAGI (reference sequence). CDR3 in amino acids: CASSRGQGASTEAFS. In DNA form, the CDR3 reads TGTGCCAGCAGTAGGGGACAGGGGGCTTCTACTGAAGCTTTCTCT.

This clonotype has at least ten counts. V usage is TRBV18 and J usage is TRBJ2-7, with D perhaps assigned TRBD1 or TRBD2 (5 bases each). Germline lookup yields CDR1 KGHSH and CDR2 LQKENI. V lost 3 bases and J lost 0, with 9 bases in between. The CDR3 has 14 amino acids. The CDR3: CASSPGTVSYEQYF. CDR3 DNA: TGTGCCAGCTCACCCGGGACGGTCTCCTACGAGCAGTACTTC.

The sample holds a few counts of this clonotype. The chain has TRBV10-2 and TRBJ2-7; 7 positions agree with TRBD2. Germline V lookup: CDR1 WSHSY, CDR2 SAAADI. The CDR3 is 14 residues long. The junction had 9 bases not matched to a gene; V was cut back by 4 bases and J by 6 bases. The DNA of the CDR3 is TGCGCCAGCAGTGTAGGCTCGGGAGGAGGCGAGCAGTACTTC. Residues: CASSVGSGGGEQYF.

The J gene is TRBJ2-5, the V gene TRBV13, with D unresolved. Judging by the DNA end, TRBJ2-7 fits better; the J call may be wrong. In germline, CDR1 is PRHDT, CDR2 FYEKMQ (reference sequence). This CDR3 is 13 amino acids long. In DNA form, the CDR3 reads TGTGCCAGCAGCTCGCATCCCGTAGGCGAGCAGTACTTC. Amino acid sequence: CASSSHPVGEQYF.

About this clonotype itself: At one end, the junction sequence differs from germline, possibly due to a read error. This chain connects TRBV4-2 to TRBJ2-1; 12 bases align to TRBD2. The V gene's germline CDR1 is LGHNA and CDR2 YNFKEQ. CDR3 length: 16 amino acids. CDR3 in DNA: TGTGCCAGCAGCCAAGATCGAGGGACTAGCGGGCGCCAGGTTGTCTTC. The encoded protein is CASSQDRGTSGRQVVF.